The sequence of this T cell receptor (beta chain) was determined in a study of cytomegalovirus exposure and HLA in healthy donors. 60 Vbeta and 13 Jbeta primers were used in PCR. This table comes from immunoSEQ multiplex PCR, and its TCRdb copy is limited to in-frame clones, with some not included. The table lists more than 110,000 clones, roughly three quarters of them singletons, with 1.5% to 2% in the top ten. The CDR3 totals 16 residues. V gave up 4 bases and J gave up 3 bases, with 20 bases separating them. CDR1 is SGHRS, CDR2 YFSETQ, per germline. Despite likely unrecorded immune exposures, the donors were nominally healthy at the time of sampling.

The chain joins TRBV5-1 to TRBJ2-7, with D tentatively TRBD1 (5 bases). The TCR originated in a woman aged 30 to 39 in good health and CMV-seronegative. Sequences were obtained from PBMCs. CDR3 in amino acids: CASSLEGTGINYEQYF. The CDR3 DNA is TGCGCCAGCAGCCTGGAAGGTACAGGTATAAACTACGAGCAGTACTTC.